This TCR beta chain was recovered during a study of blood T cell repertoires in COVID-19. Overall study: The samples span acute and convalescent COVID-19 from the United States, Italy and Spain. PBMCs, B-cell-depleted T cells, or T cells provided the cDNA or gDNA that made up the material.

A single count supports this clone. The CDR3 length is 16 residues. The germline gives CDR1 LGHDT, CDR2 YNNKEL (reference sequence). V lost 5 bases, J lost 2 bases, and 16 bases lay in between. The authors' processing: Reference gene primer amplification in the assay estimated nucleated cell counts. Measured with immunoSEQ multiplex PCR; TCRdb has only the in-frame clones, and not every one. That table is the source of V, J and clone size, and D and trimming were worked out from the DNA. The sample lists about 170,000 clones; roughly 88% were seen once. Sequencing was performed on peripheral blood. V and J are TRBV3-1 (or the pseudogene TRBV3-2) and TRBJ1-3, with D perhaps TRBD1 (5 bases). This clonotype was sampled from an elderly man with COVID-19, enrolled during active disease. The CDR3 coding sequence is TGTGCCAGCAGCATTTTTTTTCAGGGCCCTGGAAACACCATATATTTT. Its protein is CASSIFFQGPGNTIYF.